These T cell receptor beta chains were read from a single sample in a study of cytomegalovirus exposure and HLA in healthy donors. TCRdb's copy holds only in-frame clones and misses some; the assay was immunoSEQ multiplex PCR. The repertoire includes 90,000 to 120,000 clones, 81% of them detected once, and about 2.2% sits in the top ten. Sequenced material: PBMCs. All receptors come from a man younger than 40 in good health and CMV-seronegative. The CDR3 runs from the conserved cysteine through the conserved F or W. The D gene is left open where the match is weak. Size is stated for part of the rows, as once, few or many counts, or as a class when the clone is expanded.

V gene	D gene	clone size	J gene	CDR3 DNA	CDR3 protein
TRBV6-4	.	.	TRBJ1-2	TGTGCCAGCAGTGCCACCGGAGGTTATGGCTACACCTTC	CASSATGGYGYTF
TRBV30	.	.	TRBJ2-3	TGTGCCTGGAGCCCGGGCACAGATACGCAGTATTTT	CAWSPGTDTQYF
TRBV28	.	few	TRBJ1-4	TGTGCCGCTCATACCCCAGCTAATGAAAAACTGTTTTTT	CAAHTPANEKLFF
TRBV28	TRBD1	.	TRBJ1-4	TGTGCCAGCAGTTTACGGGACAGTTATGAAAAACTGTTTTTT	CASSLRDSYEKLFF
TRBV4-1	.	.	TRBJ1-3	TGCGCCAGCAGCCCCGGTCGAGGGACTGGAAACACCATATATTTT	CASSPGRGTGNTIYF
TRBV5-1	TRBD1	once	TRBJ1-2	TGCGCCAGCAGCTTGAGCCGGGACAGAGTTGGCTACACCTTC	CASSLSRDRVGYTF
TRBV6-5	.	.	TRBJ1-1	TGTGCCAGCAGCCCGAGGGGGTTGAACACTGAAGCTTTCTTT	CASSPRGLNTEAFF
TRBV4-1	TRBD1	.	TRBJ2-3	TGCGCCAGCAGCCTAGGACAGGGAGGAAGTAGTGTTACGCAGTATTTT	CASSLGQGGSSVTQYF
TRBV21-1	.	.	TRBJ2-7	TGTGCCAGCAGCAAAGCCGGAGGGCCCCTCAACAAGGTCCATAGGGACTACGAGCAGTACTTC	CASSKAGGPLNKVHRDYEQYF
TRBV6-6	.	.	TRBJ2-3	TGTGCCAGCAGCCCCGGGGGCACAGATACGCAGTATTTT	CASSPGGTDTQYF
TRBV29-1	.	.	TRBJ2-7	TGCAGCGCTGGACAGACCAATTACGAGCAGTACTTC	CSAGQTNYEQYF
TRBV4-2	.	.	TRBJ2-5	TGTGCCAGCAGCCAAATGGACTACTTCCAAGAGACCCAGTACTTC	CASSQMDYFQETQYF
TRBV30	.	once	TRBJ2-4	TGTGCCTGGGGTCAGTCAGCCAAAAACATTCAGTACTTC	CAWGQSAKNIQYF
TRBV15	.	once	TRBJ2-6	TGTGCCACCAGCGGGGGGATCTCTGGGGCCAACGTCCTGACTTTC	CATSGGISGANVLTF
TRBV14	TRBD1	.	TRBJ2-6	TGTGCCAGCAGCCCTCTAGGACAGGCTGGGGCCAACGTCCTGACTTTC	CASSPLGQAGANVLTF
TRBV29-1	TRBD2	.	TRBJ2-1	TGCAGCGTTGTAGGGGTAGCGGGAGGGCCGGTGAGTGAGCAGTTCTTC	CSVVGVAGGPVSEQFF
TRBV11-2	.	.	TRBJ1-1	TGTGCCAGCAGCTACCCCGAAGGGGGGAACACTGAAGCTTTCTTT	CASSYPEGGNTEAFF
TRBV13	TRBD1	.	TRBJ1-1	TGTGCCAGCAGCGAAGCGACAGGGTTAAACACTGAAGCTTTCTTT	CASSEATGLNTEAFF
TRBV25-1	.	.	TRBJ1-6	TGTGCCAGCAGGCCTCCGATTAGCTCCTATAATTCACCCCTCCACTTT	CASRPPISSYNSPLHF
TRBV29-1	TRBD2	once	TRBJ2-3	TGCAGCACAGCGGGACTAAGGGCGGATACGCAGTATTTT	CSTAGLRADTQYF
TRBV5-1	.	.	TRBJ2-1	TGCGCCAGCCGCGACTCCTACAATGAGCAGTTCTTC	CASRDSYNEQFF
TRBV19	TRBD1	.	TRBJ2-6	TGTGCCAGTAGAACAGGGGCTGGGGCCAACGTCCTGACTTTC	CASRTGAGANVLTF
TRBV6-1	TRBD1	.	TRBJ2-3	TGTGCCAGCACCGACACAGGGGGCACAGATACGCAGTATTTT	CASTDTGGTDTQYF
TRBV4-1	.	.	TRBJ1-4	TGCGCCAGCAGCCAGCCTAAGGGAGGCACTAATGAAAAACTGTTTTTT	CASSQPKGGTNEKLFF
TRBV19	TRBD1	few	TRBJ2-7	TGTGCCACCAAGGGGACAGGGTCCTACGAGCAGTACTTC	CATKGTGSYEQYF
TRBV18	.	.	TRBJ2-5	TGTGCCAGCTCACCAAACACCCAAGAGACCCAGTACTTC	CASSPNTQETQYF
TRBV28	.	.	TRBJ1-1	TGTGCCAGCAGTCTTCCACAGGGAACTGAAGCTTTCTTT	CASSLPQGTEAFF
TRBV19	TRBD1	.	TRBJ1-5	TGTGCCAGTACCGGACAGGGATATCAGCCCCAGCATTTT	CASTGQGYQPQHF
TRBV28	TRBD2	.	TRBJ2-5	TGTGCCAGCAGGTCAAGGACTAGCGGGAGCTGGGAGACCCAGTACTTC	CASRSRTSGSWETQYF
TRBV30	.	.	TRBJ2-1	TGTGGCTGGGGCGCAGGGGGGTATGAGCAGTTCTTC	CGWGAGGYEQFF
TRBV7-6	TRBD2	few	TRBJ2-7	TGTGCCAGCAGCCTTAGCGGGAGTAAGTACGAGCAGTACTTC	CASSLSGSKYEQYF
TRBV9	TRBD2	.	TRBJ2-4	TGTGCCAGCAGCGCCACGGGAGGGGAAAACATTCAGTACTTC	CASSATGGENIQYF
TRBV6-5	TRBD2	.	TRBJ2-1	TGTGCCAGCAGTTACCGGAGCGGGGGGTCCGCGGAGCAGTTCTTC	CASSYRSGGSAEQFF
TRBV27	.	.	TRBJ1-5	TGTGCCAGCAGTCTCTACGAACCCGGGAGCAAGCATTTT	CASSLYEPGSKHF
TRBV9	.	.	TRBJ2-7	TGTGCCAGCAGCGCGGGGGTGGGGGGTTACGAGCAGTACTTC	CASSAGVGGYEQYF
TRBV5-1	.	.	TRBJ2-1	TGCGCCAGCAGCCTTGCCGTTTCTAGCGACTACAATGAGCAGTTCTTC	CASSLAVSSDYNEQFF
TRBV5-8	TRBD1	.	TRBJ1-4	TGTGCCAGCAGCCCAGACAGGGCTGATGAAAAACTGTTTTTT	CASSPDRADEKLFF
TRBV9	TRBD1	once	TRBJ1-2	TGTGCCAGCAGCGGACAGGGATGGAACTATGGCTACACCTTC	CASSGQGWNYGYTF
TRBV15	.	.	TRBJ2-1	TGTGCCACCAGCCCTACAGGGTATGAGCAGTTCTTC	CATSPTGYEQFF
TRBV28	.	.	TRBJ1-2	TGTGCCAGCAGGGAGAAGAGGGGCTACACCTTC	CASREKRGYTF
TRBV6-6	TRBD2	.	TRBJ2-2	TGTGGTTCTAGCGGGAGAGGGGGGGAGCTGTTTTTT	CGSSGRGGELFF
TRBV7-9	.	.	TRBJ1-5	TGTGCCAGCAGCTTAACTTACGGGGGTACAGGTCAGCCCCAGCATTTT	CASSLTYGGTGQPQHF
TRBV6-1	.	.	TRBJ2-1	TGTGCCAGCAGTGGGCCCGCGGAGTACAATGAGCAGTTCTTC	CASSGPAEYNEQFF
TRBV2	.	.	TRBJ1-2	TGTGCCAGCAGTGAAGGACGGGGGGGAAGTGGCTACACCTTC	CASSEGRGGSGYTF
TRBV10-2	.	.	TRBJ1-2	TGCGCCAGCAGTGAGTTGGGGGCGACATCTAACTATGGCTACACCTTC	CASSELGATSNYGYTF
TRBV15	.	.	TRBJ1-5	TGTGCCACCAGCAGAGAAGGGGTTCAGCCCCAGCATTTT	CATSREGVQPQHF
TRBV27	TRBD1	.	TRBJ1-2	TGTGCCAGCGGCCAAACAGGGGTGGGGGGCTACACCTTC	CASGQTGVGGYTF
TRBV29-1	TRBD1	.	TRBJ1-2	TGCAGCGTCCCGGGGACAGGGGTGAATAATCGTGGCGGCTACACCTTC	CSVPGTGVNNRGGYTF
TRBV7-2	.	.	TRBJ2-2	TGTGCCAGCAGCTTAGAGAGGTTTACCGGGGAGCTGTTTTTT	CASSLERFTGELFF
TRBV7-2	.	.	TRBJ2-7	TGTGCCAGCAGCTTAGGGTTAGGCGGATTACAGTACTTC	CASSLGLGGLQYF
TRBV7-7	TRBD2	.	TRBJ2-1	TGTGCTAGCAGCCCCGGGACTAGCGTTTCGGATGAGCAGTTCTTC	CASSPGTSVSDEQFF
TRBV1	.	.	TRBJ1-3	TGCACCAGCAGGGGTCCAGGCACTGGAAACACCATATATTTT	CTSRGPGTGNTIYF
TRBV4-1	.	.	TRBJ1-4	TGCGCCAGCAGCCAGTGGGGGGGAGGGGATGAAAAACTGTTTTTT	CASSQWGGGDEKLFF
TRBV7-3	.	once	TRBJ2-2	TGTGCCAGCAGCTTACTGGTGAGTAGTCCGAACACCGGGGAGCTGTTTTTT	CASSLLVSSPNTGELFF
TRBV29-1	TRBD1	.	TRBJ1-2	TGCAGCGTGGAAGGACAGGGCCTGAACTATGGCTACACCTTC	CSVEGQGLNYGYTF
TRBV6-1	.	.	TRBJ1-3	TGTGCCAGCATTACAGGGTTTACTGGAAACACCATATATTTT	CASITGFTGNTIYF